This TCR beta chain was identified in a study of blood T cells in healthy people across ages. The study, taken as a whole, reports: CMV status of donors was not determined, possibly confounding expanded clonotype changes.

The V gene's germline CDR1 is MNHEY and CDR2 SVGAGI. Trimming removed 2 bases from V and 4 bases from J; junction bases left unmatched: 4. CDR3 size: 14 residues. Concerning this clonotype: Its antigen is still unknown.

It was with a sample-barcoded 5' primer and a J-beta primer mix that a second PCR of about 6 to 12 cycles was run. A single record per CDR3 protein comes from TCRdb applying MiXCR to the 5' RACE reads. Of 600,000 to 1,000,000 distinct CDR3 sequences detected, approximately 25% appear once; the ten largest clones hold under 4.5%. The same sample was also studied in work on T cells of mothers and their children.

The sequenced sample consisted of blood. This chain joins TRBV6-5 and TRBJ1-1; 7 nucleotides align to TRBD1. The source of this sequence is a boy aged 5-17 years in good health. The CDR3 region is CASSYQGQLTEAFF. CDR3 in DNA: TGTGCCAGCAGTTACCAGGGACAGCTCACTGAAGCTTTCTTT.